This T cell receptor (beta chain) was sequenced in a study of CD8 T cells in Susac syndrome. Per germline, CDR1 ENHRY and CDR2 SYGVKD. The V and J ends lost 6 bases and 3 bases, in that order; junction bases with no gene match: 5. This CDR3 is 14 amino acids long. The authors negatively isolated CD8+ and CD4+ T cells and FACS-enriched TEMRA cells. RNA in amounts of roughly 0.45 to 1 ug was reverse transcribed with random hexamers. The immunoSEQ assay covered 54 Vbeta and 13 Jbeta segments for CDR3. TCRdb recomputed calls from the immunoSEQ multiplex PCR reads with MiXCR, one row per CDR3 protein. The data hold 180,000 or so distinct CDR3 sequences, with around 94% observed a single time.

This receptor was taken from a human donor in good health. Sample: CD4+ T cells from PBMCs. The genes are TRBV10-3 and TRBJ2-5; 9 bases map to TRBD1. The CDR3 DNA follows: TGTGCCATCAGGGGACAGGGCGGGAAAGAGACCCAGTACTTC. Its protein product is CAIRGQGGKETQYF.